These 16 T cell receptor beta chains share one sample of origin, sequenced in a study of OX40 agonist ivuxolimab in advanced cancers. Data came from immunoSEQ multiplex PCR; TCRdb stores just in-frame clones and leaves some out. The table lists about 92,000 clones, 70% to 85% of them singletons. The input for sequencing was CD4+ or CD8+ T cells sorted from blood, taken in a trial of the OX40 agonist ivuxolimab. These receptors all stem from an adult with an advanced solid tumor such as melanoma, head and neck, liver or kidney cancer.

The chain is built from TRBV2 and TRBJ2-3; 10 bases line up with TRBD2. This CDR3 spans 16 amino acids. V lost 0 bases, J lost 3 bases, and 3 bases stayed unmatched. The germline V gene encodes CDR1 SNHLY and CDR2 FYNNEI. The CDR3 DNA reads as TGTGCCAGCAGTGAAGCAGCGGGGGGGGCAACAGATACGCAGTATTTT. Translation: CASSEAAGGATDTQYF.

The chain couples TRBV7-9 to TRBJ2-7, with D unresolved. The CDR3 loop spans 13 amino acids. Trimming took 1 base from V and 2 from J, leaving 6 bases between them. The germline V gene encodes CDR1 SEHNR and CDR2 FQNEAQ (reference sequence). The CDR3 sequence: CASSLVAPYEQYF. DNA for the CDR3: TGTGCCAGCAGCTTAGTGGCCCCCTACGAGCAGTACTTC.

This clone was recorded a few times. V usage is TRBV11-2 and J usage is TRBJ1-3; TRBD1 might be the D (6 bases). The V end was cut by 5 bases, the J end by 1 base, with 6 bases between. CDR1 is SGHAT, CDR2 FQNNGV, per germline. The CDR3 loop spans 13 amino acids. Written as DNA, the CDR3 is TGTGCCAGCAGCACAGGGTCTGGAAACACCATATATTTT. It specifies CASSTGSGNTIYF.

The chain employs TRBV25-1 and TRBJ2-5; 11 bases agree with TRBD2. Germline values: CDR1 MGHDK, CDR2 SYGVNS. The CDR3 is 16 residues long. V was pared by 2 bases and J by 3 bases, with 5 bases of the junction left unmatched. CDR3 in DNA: TGTGCCAGCAGTGAAGTACTAGCGGGGGCCAAAGAGACCCAGTACTTC. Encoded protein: CASSEVLAGAKETQYF.

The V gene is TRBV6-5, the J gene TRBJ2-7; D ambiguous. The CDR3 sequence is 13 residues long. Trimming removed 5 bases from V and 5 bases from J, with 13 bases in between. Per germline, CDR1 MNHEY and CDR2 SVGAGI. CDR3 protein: CASSLLLRDEQYF. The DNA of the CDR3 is TGTGCCAGCAGTCTCCTACTCCGGGACGAGCAGTACTTC.

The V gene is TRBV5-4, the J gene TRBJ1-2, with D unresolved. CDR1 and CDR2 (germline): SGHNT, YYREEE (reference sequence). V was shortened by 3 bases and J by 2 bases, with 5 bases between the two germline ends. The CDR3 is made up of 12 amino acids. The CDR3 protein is CASSSDNYGYTF. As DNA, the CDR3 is TGTGCCAGCAGCTCAGACAACTATGGCTACACCTTC.

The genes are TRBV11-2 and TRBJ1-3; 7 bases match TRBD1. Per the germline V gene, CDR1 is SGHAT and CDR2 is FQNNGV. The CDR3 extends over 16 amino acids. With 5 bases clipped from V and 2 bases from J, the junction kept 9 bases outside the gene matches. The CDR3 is CASSNNRGVTGNTIYF. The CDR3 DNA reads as TGTGCCAGCAGCAATAACAGGGGCGTAACTGGAAACACCATATATTTT.

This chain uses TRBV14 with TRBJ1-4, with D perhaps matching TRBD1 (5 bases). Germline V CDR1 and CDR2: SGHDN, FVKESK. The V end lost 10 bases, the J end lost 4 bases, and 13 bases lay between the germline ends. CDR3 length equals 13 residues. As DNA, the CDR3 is TGTGCCACTTCGACAGCTGTTAATGAAAAACTGTTTTTT. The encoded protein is CATSTAVNEKLFF.

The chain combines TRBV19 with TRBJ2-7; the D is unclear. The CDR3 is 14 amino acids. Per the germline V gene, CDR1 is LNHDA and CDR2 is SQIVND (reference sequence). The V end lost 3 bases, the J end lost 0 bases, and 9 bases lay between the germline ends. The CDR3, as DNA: TGTGCCAGTAGTATCGCGAGCGTCTCCTACGAGCAGTACTTC. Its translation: CASSIASVSYEQYF.

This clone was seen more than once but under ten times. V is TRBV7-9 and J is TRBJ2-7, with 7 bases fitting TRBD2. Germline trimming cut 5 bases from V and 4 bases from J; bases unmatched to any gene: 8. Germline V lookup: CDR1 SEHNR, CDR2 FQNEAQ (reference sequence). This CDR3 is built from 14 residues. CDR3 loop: CASSPWAGAYEQYF. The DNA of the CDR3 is TGTGCCAGCAGCCCATGGGCGGGAGCTTACGAGCAGTACTTC.

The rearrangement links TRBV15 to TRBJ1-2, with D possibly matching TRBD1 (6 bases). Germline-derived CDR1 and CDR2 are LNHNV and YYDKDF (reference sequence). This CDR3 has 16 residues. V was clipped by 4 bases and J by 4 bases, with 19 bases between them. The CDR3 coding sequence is TGTGCCACCAGCAAAGGGGGGACGGGAACTTCCTATGGCTACACCTTC. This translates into CATSKGGTGTSYGYTF.

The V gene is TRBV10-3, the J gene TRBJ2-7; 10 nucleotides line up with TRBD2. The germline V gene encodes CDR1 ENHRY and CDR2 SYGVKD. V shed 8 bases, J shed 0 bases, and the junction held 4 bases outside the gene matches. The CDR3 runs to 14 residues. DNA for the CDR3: TGTGCCATCGCTAGCGGGAGTTACTCCTACGAGCAGTACTTC. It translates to CAIASGSYSYEQYF.

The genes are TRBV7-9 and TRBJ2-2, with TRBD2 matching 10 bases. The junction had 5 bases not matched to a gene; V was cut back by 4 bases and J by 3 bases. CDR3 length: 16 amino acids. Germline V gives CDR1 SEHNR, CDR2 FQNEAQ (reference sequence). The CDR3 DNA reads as TGTGCCAGCAGCTCCTCCGGGACTAGCGACACCGGGGAGCTGTTTTTT. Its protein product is CASSSSGTSDTGELFF.

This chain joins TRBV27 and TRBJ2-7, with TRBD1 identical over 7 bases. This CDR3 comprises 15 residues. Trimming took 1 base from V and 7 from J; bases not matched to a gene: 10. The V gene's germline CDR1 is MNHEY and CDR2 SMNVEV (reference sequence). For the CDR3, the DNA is TGTGCCAGCAGTTTATTGGGCAGGGGGTCAGGGGAGCAGTACTTC. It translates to CASSLLGRGSGEQYF.

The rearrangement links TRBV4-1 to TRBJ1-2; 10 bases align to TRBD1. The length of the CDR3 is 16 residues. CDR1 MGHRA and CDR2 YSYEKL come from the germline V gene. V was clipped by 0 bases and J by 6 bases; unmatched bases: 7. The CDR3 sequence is CASSQDLVGTGDGYTF. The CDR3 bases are TGCGCCAGCAGCCAAGATCTTGTAGGGACAGGGGATGGCTACACCTTC.

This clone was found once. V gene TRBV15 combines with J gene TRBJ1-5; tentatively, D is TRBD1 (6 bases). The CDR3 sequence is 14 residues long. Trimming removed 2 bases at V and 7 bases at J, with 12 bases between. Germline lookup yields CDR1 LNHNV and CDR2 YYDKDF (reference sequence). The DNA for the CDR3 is TGTGCCACCAGCAGAAATGGACAGACGCAGCCCCAGCATTTT. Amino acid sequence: CATSRNGQTQPQHF. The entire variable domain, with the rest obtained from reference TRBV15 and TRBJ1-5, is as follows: DAMVIQNPRYQVTQFGKPVTLSCSQTLNHNVMYWYQQKSSQAPKLLFHYYDKDFNNEADTPDNFQSRRPNTSFCFLDIRSPGLGDTAMYLCATSRNGQTQPQHFGDGTRLSIL.